This TCR beta chain was sequenced for a study of blood T cells in healthy people across ages. The study, taken as a whole, reports: Naive CD4+ cell counts and diversity both ran higher in long-lived than in aged donors. Per million T cells, TCR beta diversity dropped roughly linearly as age increased.

On this clonotype: Its antigen is still unknown.

A sample-barcoded 5' primer and a J-beta primer mix were used in a second PCR of about 7 to 11 cycles. Template switching added a 12-random-nucleotide identifier to every cDNA molecule. MiXCR, run by TCRdb on the 5' RACE reads, gives a single entry per CDR3 protein. The sample shows 1.5 million to 1.8 million distinct CDR3 sequences, around 40% of them seen only once. Around 9.5 milliliters of peripheral blood were drawn from each donor. The CDR3 is made up of 14 amino acids. V lost 7 bases, J lost 8 bases, and 17 bases lay in between. CDR1 is KGHDR and CDR2 is SFDVKD in the germline V gene. This TCR came from a woman younger than 30 in good health. The V and J genes are TRBV24-1 and TRBJ2-1, with D tentatively TRBD1 or TRBD2 (5 bases each). Sequencing was carried out using blood. The CDR3 DNA sequence: TGTGCCACCAGCCCACCGGGGACGGTCGATGAGCAGTTCTTC. Protein product: CATSPPGTVDEQFF.